This passage covers 32 T cell receptor beta chains from one sample sequenced in a study of blood T cell repertoires in COVID-19. Data came from immunoSEQ multiplex PCR; TCRdb stores just in-frame clones and leaves some out. The sample has a few hundred thousand clones; 70% to 90% are singletons. The specimen was peripheral blood. Receptors originate from a human donor in a cohort sampled during active COVID-19.

This clone is a singleton in its sample. The CDR3 sequence is CASGLVLAGGRNEQFF. DNA of the CDR3: TGTGCTAGTGGTTTGGTTTTAGCGGGGGGGAGGAATGAGCAGTTCTTC. J is TRBJ2-1 and V is TRBV12-5, with 11 bases fitting TRBD2. Germline CDR1 and CDR2: LGHNT and FRNRAP. CDR3 length equals 16 residues. Losses at the gene ends were 0 bases for V and 7 bases for J; bases not matched to a gene: 5.

This chain links TRBV11-2 with TRBJ1-1; D call uncertain. Trimming shortened V by 5 bases and J by 5 bases, and 12 bases separated the two germline ends. CDR1 SGHAT and CDR2 FQNNGV come from the germline V gene. The CDR3 sequence is 13 residues long. Here the CDR3 reads CASSPGGWTEAFF. In DNA form, the CDR3 reads TGTGCCAGCAGCCCTGGCGGGTGGACTGAAGCTTTCTTT.

This chain connects TRBV29-1 to TRBJ1-5; the match to TRBD1 covers 7 bases. Germline V CDR1 and CDR2: SQVTM, ANQGSEA. The CDR3 runs 14 residues. The V and J ends lost 4 bases and 7 bases, in that order; junction bases with no gene match: 10. CDR3 loop: CSVVPTGDGQPQHF. The CDR3 DNA follows: TGCAGCGTTGTCCCCACAGGGGACGGACAGCCCCAGCATTTT.

Only one count was recorded for this clone. The CDR3 loop is CASSYSGGAGTDTQYF. The CDR3 DNA reads as TGTGCCAGCAGTTACTCCGGGGGGGCCGGCACAGATACGCAGTATTTT. The chain has TRBV6-2 or TRBV6-3 and TRBJ2-3; 8 nucleotides align to TRBD2. J gave up 1 base and V 0 bases, and 3 bases lay outside the gene matches. Germline CDR1 reads MNHEY; CDR2 reads SVGEGT. The CDR3 loop spans 16 amino acids.

The CDR3 reads CASSGTGGQETQYF. The CDR3 nucleotides read TGTGCCAGCAGCGGGACAGGGGGCCAAGAGACCCAGTACTTC. This chain joins TRBV3-1 (or the pseudogene TRBV3-2) and TRBJ2-5; 11 bases match TRBD1. This CDR3 contains 14 residues. Germline V gene lookup returns CDR1 LGHDT and CDR2 YNNKEL (reference sequence). V trimming: 5 bases; J trimming: 1 base; junction bases outside the gene matches: 0.

This clone was picked up a small number of times. The rearrangement uses TRBV4-2 and TRBJ1-5; D is unresolved. This CDR3 comprises 15 residues. Trimming pared 1 base from V and 3 bases from J, leaving 10 bases between. Per germline, CDR1 LGHNA and CDR2 YNFKEQ. The CDR3 here is CASSQAATSNQPQHF. CDR3 nucleotides: TGTGCCAGCAGCCAAGCTGCTACTTCCAATCAGCCCCAGCATTTT.

This clone came up a few times. This chain links TRBV15 with TRBJ1-2, with 7 bases that match TRBD1. The CDR3 has 13 amino acids. Germline V CDR1 and CDR2: LNHNV, YYDKDF (reference sequence). The V gene end was trimmed by 4 bases and the J gene end by 8 bases; junction bases not matched to a gene: 7. The CDR3: CATSITGDLGYTF. The CDR3 DNA sequence: TGTGCCACCAGCATTACAGGGGATCTAGGCTACACCTTC.

A word on this clone: Distinct nucleotide sequences in the sample also encode this CDR3. The CDR3 region is CASGFHRTGGTEAFF. The CDR3 nucleotides read TGTGCTAGTGGTTTCCATAGGACAGGGGGGACTGAAGCTTTCTTT. This rearrangement joins TRBV12-5 to TRBJ1-1, with 10 bases that match TRBD1. V trimming: 3 bases; J trimming: 5 bases; junction bases outside the gene matches: 6. The germline V gene has CDR1 LGHNT and CDR2 FRNRAP. The CDR3 covers 15 residues.

The chain uses TRBV24-1 and TRBJ1-5; unclear D gene. Germline assignment: CDR1 KGHDR and CDR2 SFDVKD. Trimming pared 3 bases from V and 11 bases from J, leaving 19 bases between. This CDR3 has 15 amino acids. The DNA of the CDR3 is TGTGCCACCAGTGATATTCAGGCGGGAGGGAGGTCCCAGCATTTT. This codes for CATSDIQAGGRSQHF.

This clone has only a few counts. V usage is TRBV19 and J usage is TRBJ2-3; a possible D gene is TRBD2 (7 bases). Germline V CDR1 and CDR2: LNHDA, SQIVND (reference sequence). Trimming removed 11 bases from V and 5 bases from J, with 17 bases in between. CDR3 size: 13 residues. The CDR3 nucleotides read TGTGCCTTCGTACCGGGGGGCAAAGATACGCAGTATTTT. Translated, it gives CAFVPGGKDTQYF.

The CDR3 protein is CASSFTDRLGSPLHF. CDR3 nucleotides: TGTGCCAGCAGTTTTACGGACAGGCTCGGATCACCCCTCCACTTT. This chain uses TRBV27 with TRBJ1-6, with 7 bases identical to TRBD1. J gave up 10 bases and V 3 bases, and 9 bases lay outside the gene matches. Germline values: CDR1 MNHEY, CDR2 SMNVEV (reference sequence). CDR3 length: 15 residues.

This clone was seen only once. The chain uses TRBV12-3 or TRBV12-4 and TRBJ2-1; 7 positions agree with TRBD1. The CDR3 length is 13 residues. Trimming cost V 3 bases and J 8 bases; bases outside gene matches: 4. The CDR3 DNA follows: TGTGCCAGCAGTTTTGAGGGGGCGGATGAGCAGTTCTTC. Amino acid sequence: CASSFEGADEQFF.

This rearrangement joins TRBV4-2 to TRBJ2-1; 10 nucleotides line up with TRBD2. CDR3 size: 16 residues. Germline V gene lookup returns CDR1 LGHNA and CDR2 YNFKEQ. V trimming: 1 base; J trimming: 7 bases; junction bases outside the gene matches: 7. The CDR3 sequence is CASSQGAGGPLNEQFF. CDR3 nucleotide sequence: TGTGCCAGCAGCCAAGGAGCGGGGGGGCCCTTAAATGAGCAGTTCTTC.

The chain recombines TRBV7-6 with TRBJ2-7; 10 nucleotides line up with TRBD2. This CDR3 contains 15 residues. The V gene end was trimmed by 5 bases and the J gene end by 3 bases; junction bases not matched to a gene: 7. Germline-derived CDR1 and CDR2 are SGHVS and FNYEAQ. As DNA, the CDR3 is TGTGCCAGCAGCCCTGAGCGGGGGGGCGTCTACGAGCAGTACTTC. Translating gives CASSPERGGVYEQYF.

The chain is built from TRBV19 and TRBJ1-2; D gene unclear. Germline V lookup: CDR1 LNHDA, CDR2 SQIVND (reference sequence). Trimming cost V 9 bases and J 4 bases, with 15 bases left between them. The CDR3 length is 13 residues. The CDR3 sequence: CASRPGEAYGYTF. CDR3 DNA sequence: TGTGCCAGCCGCCCCGGGGAAGCCTATGGCTACACCTTC.

J is TRBJ1-4 and V is TRBV19; 8 nucleotides line up with TRBD1. Germline-derived CDR1 and CDR2 are LNHDA and SQIVND (reference sequence). This CDR3 contains 19 residues. J lost 0 bases, V lost 7 bases, and 16 bases had no gene match. The CDR3 sequence: CASKRWTGKKRATNEKLFF. CDR3 nucleotide sequence: TGTGCCAGTAAAAGGTGGACAGGGAAAAAGAGAGCAACTAATGAAAAACTGTTTTTT.

The chain joins TRBV5-1 to TRBJ1-2; 10 bases align to TRBD1. Germline-derived CDR1 and CDR2 are SGHRS and YFSETQ. V shed 0 bases and J 7 bases; nucleotides not matched to a gene: 18. This CDR3 is 19 amino acids long. As DNA, the CDR3 is TGCGCCAGCAGCTTGGACCTGACAGGGGGCCAGGGGGGGCGCAGTGGCTACACCTTC. Translating it yields CASSLDLTGGQGGRSGYTF.

This clone occurred a few times. V gene TRBV18 combines with J gene TRBJ2-3; 14 positions match TRBD2. There are 17 residues in the CDR3. The germline CDR1 and CDR2 sequences are KGHSH and LQKENI. Germline trimming cut 4 bases from V and 1 base from J; bases unmatched to any gene: 4. CDR3 region: CASSHGTSGGGTDTQYF. For the CDR3, the DNA is TGTGCCAGCTCACACGGGACTAGCGGGGGAGGCACAGATACGCAGTATTTT.

The chain is built from TRBV9 and TRBJ1-5; TRBD1 might be the D (5 bases). V was clipped by 5 bases and J by 4 bases, with 10 bases between them. Germline lookup yields CDR1 SGDLS and CDR2 YYNGEE. This CDR3 region has 13 residues. The CDR3 protein is CASRIDSNQPQHF. CDR3 nucleotide sequence: TGTGCCAGCAGGATAGACAGTAATCAGCCCCAGCATTTT.

This chain uses TRBV5-1 with TRBJ2-3; D may be TRBD2 (6 bases). Germline V gene lookup returns CDR1 SGHRS and CDR2 YFSETQ. The germline V and J ends were trimmed by 0 bases and 7 bases, with 15 bases remaining between them. The CDR3 spans 15 residues. CDR3 in amino acids: CASSLELVRGNTQYF. In DNA, the CDR3 is TGCGCCAGCAGCTTGGAACTAGTTCGGGGGAATACGCAGTATTTT. The full variable domain, rest sourced from reference TRBV5-1 and TRBJ2-3, is KAGVTQTPRYLIKTRGQQVTLSCSPISGHRSVSWYQQTPGQGLQFLFEYFSETQRNKGNFPGRFSGRQFSNSRSEMNVSTLELGDSALYLCASSLELVRGNTQYFGPGTRLTVL.

This clone was recorded once. V gene TRBV5-1 combines with J gene TRBJ2-7, with 10 bases identical to TRBD1. The CDR3 totals 13 residues. Germline values: CDR1 SGHRS, CDR2 YFSETQ. V was pared by 4 bases and J by 6 bases, with 4 bases of the junction left unmatched. As DNA, the CDR3 is TGCGCCAGCAGCCCGGGACAGGGGATCGAGCAGTACTTC. This encodes CASSPGQGIEQYF.

On this clone: Other DNA sequences within the sample encode an identical CDR3. This rearrangement joins TRBV30 to TRBJ2-1, with D possibly TRBD1 on 6 matching bases. This CDR3 spans 13 amino acids. The V gene lost 3 bases and the J gene lost 14 bases, with 20 bases spanning the gap. Germline lookup yields CDR1 GTSNPN and CDR2 SVGIG (reference sequence). CDR3 sequence: CAWRLSGAGVEFF. The CDR3 DNA is TGTGCCTGGAGACTCTCAGGGGCCGGGGTGGAGTTCTTC.

CDR3 sequence reads: CATSDSGTGWDQPQHF. Written as DNA, the CDR3 is TGTGCCACCAGTGACTCGGGGACAGGGTGGGATCAGCCCCAGCATTTT. The chain uses TRBV24-1 and TRBJ1-5, with 9 bases fitting TRBD1. Per the germline V gene, CDR1 is KGHDR and CDR2 is SFDVKD. V lost 4 bases, J lost 5 bases, and 8 bases stayed unmatched. This CDR3 contains 16 residues.

This chain connects TRBV24-1 to TRBJ2-2; 8 bases are shared with TRBD2. The CDR3 is 14 residues long. V was pared by 2 bases and J by 6 bases, with 1 base of the junction left unmatched. CDR1 and CDR2 (germline): KGHDR, SFDVKD. The CDR3 region is CATSDWTSSGELFF. The CDR3 nucleotides are TGTGCCACCAGTGATTGGACTAGCTCCGGGGAGCTGTTTTTT.

This clone has just one count. This chain links TRBV14 with TRBJ1-4; weak D call: TRBD1 (6 bases). Germline values: CDR1 SGHDN, CDR2 FVKESK. Deletions cut 0 bases from V and 7 bases from J, with 15 bases between. The CDR3 extends over 16 amino acids. This CDR3 is CASSQDVAGVGEKLFF. The CDR3 coding sequence is TGTGCCAGCAGCCAAGATGTCGCAGGGGTTGGTGAAAAACTGTTTTTT.

The chain combines TRBV5-4 with TRBJ2-5; TRBD1 matches at 9 bases. V lost 4 bases to trimming and J lost 2 bases; unmatched junction nucleotides: 6. Germline CDR1 SGHNT, CDR2 YYREEE (reference sequence). The CDR3 consists of 15 residues. The CDR3 DNA reads as TGTGCCAGCAGCCCACCGGACAGGGGACAAGAGACCCAGTACTTC. It yields the protein CASSPPDRGQETQYF.

The chain combines TRBV2 with TRBJ1-1; D call uncertain. Germline CDR1 and CDR2: SNHLY and FYNNEI. The CDR3 loop spans 13 amino acids. V was cut by 7 bases and J by 5 bases, with 14 bases left in between. For the CDR3, the DNA is TGTGCCAGCACCGGGGAGATGATGACTGAAGCTTTCTTT. This gives the protein CASTGEMMTEAFF.

The chain uses TRBV24-1 and TRBJ1-1, with D possibly TRBD1 on 5 matching bases. CDR1 is KGHDR, CDR2 SFDVKD, per germline. Trimming shortened V by 4 bases and J by 8 bases, and 13 bases separated the two germline ends. This CDR3 is 13 amino acids long. The CDR3 here is CATSDEIQAEAFF. In DNA, the CDR3 is TGTGCCACCAGTGACGAAATACAGGCCGAAGCTTTCTTT.

The chain employs TRBV5-3 and TRBJ1-3; possible D gene TRBD1, 5 bases. TRBV5-3 qualifies as an ORF whose function is uncertain. Trimming removed 4 bases from V and 4 bases from J, with 18 bases in between. There are 16 residues in the CDR3. CDR3 DNA sequence: TGTGCCAGAAGCCACCTTCGTGGGGCATTGGGAAACACCATATATTTT. Amino acids: CARSHLRGALGNTIYF.

The rearrangement links TRBV10-1 to TRBJ1-1; D is uncertain. Trimming removed 11 bases at V and 1 base at J, with 11 bases between. Germline V lookup: CDR1 WNHNN, CDR2 SYGVQD (reference sequence). This CDR3 region has 12 residues. CDR3 nucleotide sequence: TGCGCCCGCGAGGTACAGAACACTGAAGCTTTCTTT. Protein product: CAREVQNTEAFF.

J is TRBJ2-7 and V is TRBV30; 8 bases fit TRBD1. The germline CDR1 and CDR2 sequences are GTSNPN and SVGIG (reference sequence). CDR3 length equals 14 residues. V dropped 1 base and J dropped 1; count of bases not matched to a gene: 3. This CDR3 is CAWSGDRGSYEQYF. Written as DNA, the CDR3 is TGTGCCTGGAGTGGAGACAGGGGATCCTACGAGCAGTACTTC. Looking up the rest from reference TRBV30 and TRBJ2-7 gives the full variable domain: SQTIHQWPATLVQPVGSPLSLECTVEGTSNPNLYWYRQAAGRGLQLLFYSVGIGQISSEVPQNLSASRPQDRQFILSSKKLLLSDSGFYLCAWSGDRGSYEQYFGPGTRLTVT.

This rearrangement joins TRBV15 to TRBJ2-7; 7 positions agree with TRBD1. The CDR3 spans 15 residues. CDR1 and CDR2 (germline): LNHNV, YYDKDF (reference sequence). J was trimmed by 2 bases and V by 6 bases; bases with no gene match: 10. This CDR3 reads CATSSGLGGTYEQYF. The CDR3, as DNA: TGTGCCACCAGTTCTGGATTAGGGGGCACCTACGAGCAGTACTTC.